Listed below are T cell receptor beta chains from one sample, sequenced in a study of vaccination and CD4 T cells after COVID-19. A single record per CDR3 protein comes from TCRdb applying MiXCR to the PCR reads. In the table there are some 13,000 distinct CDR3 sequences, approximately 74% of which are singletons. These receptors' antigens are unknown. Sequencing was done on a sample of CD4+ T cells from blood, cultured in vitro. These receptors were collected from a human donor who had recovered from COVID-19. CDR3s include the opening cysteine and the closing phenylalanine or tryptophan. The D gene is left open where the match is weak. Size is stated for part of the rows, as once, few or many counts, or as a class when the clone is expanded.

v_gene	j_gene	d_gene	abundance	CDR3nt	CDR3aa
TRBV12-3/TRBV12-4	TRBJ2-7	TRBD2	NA	TGTGCCAGCAGAAGTACCGGGACTAGCTCCGAGCAGTACTTC	CASRSTGTSSEQYF
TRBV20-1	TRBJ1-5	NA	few	TGCAGTGCTAGTCGACAGAATCAGCCCCAGCATTTT	CSASRQNQPQHF
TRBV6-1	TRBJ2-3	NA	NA	TGTGCCAGCAGGAGAGATTTCACAGATACGCAGTATTTT	CASRRDFTDTQYF
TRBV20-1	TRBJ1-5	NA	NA	TGCAGTGCAAAGAGGGCGTGGGGCCGTCAGCCCCAGCATTTT	CSAKRAWGRQPQHF
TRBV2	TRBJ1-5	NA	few	TGTGCCAGCAGTGCAGAAAACAATCAGCCCCAGCATTTT	CASSAENNQPQHF
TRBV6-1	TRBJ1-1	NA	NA	TGTGCCAGCAGCCTCGGACGGACCATGAACACTGAAGCTTTCTTT	CASSLGRTMNTEAFF
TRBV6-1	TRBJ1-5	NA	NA	TGTGCCAGCAGTGTGACCAGGAATCAGCCCCAGCATTTT	CASSVTRNQPQHF
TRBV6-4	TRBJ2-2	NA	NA	TGTGCCAGCAGTGACTCTGGAGCCCCCGGGGAGCTGTTTTTT	CASSDSGAPGELFF
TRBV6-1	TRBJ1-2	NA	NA	TGTGCCAGCAGTGAAGCGAGGCCGTACTTAGGGAAGTATGGCTACACCTTC	CASSEARPYLGKYGYTF
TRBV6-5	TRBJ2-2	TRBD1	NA	TGTGCCAGCAGTTTGTCTAAGACAGGGGGCTGGGGCGGGGAGCTGTTTTTT	CASSLSKTGGWGGELFF
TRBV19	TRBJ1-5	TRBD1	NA	TGTGCCAGTAGTAAAACAGGGGGCGGTCAGCCCCAGCATTTT	CASSKTGGGQPQHF
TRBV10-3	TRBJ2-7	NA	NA	TGTGCCATCAGTCCCCGGGACGGAAACTACGAGCAGTACTTC	CAISPRDGNYEQYF
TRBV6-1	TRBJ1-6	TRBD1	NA	TGTGCCAGCAGTCAACCAAAATCGGGACAGGGAAGAGGGACATCACCCCTCCACTTT	CASSQPKSGQGRGTSPLHF
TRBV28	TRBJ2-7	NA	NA	TGTGCCAGCAGCCCGGACACTGACGAGCAGTACTTC	CASSPDTDEQYF
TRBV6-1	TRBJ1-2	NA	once	TGTGCCAGCACTGACGGGGGTGGGGGGTATGGCTACACCTTC	CASTDGGGGYGYTF
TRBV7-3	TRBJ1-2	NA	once	TGTGCCAGCAGCTTAACGTCCCGGGGGACCGAGATTGGCTACACCTTC	CASSLTSRGTEIGYTF
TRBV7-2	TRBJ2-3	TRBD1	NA	TGTGCCAGCAGCTTAGGGGCAGGGGGAGATACGCAGTATTTT	CASSLGAGGDTQYF
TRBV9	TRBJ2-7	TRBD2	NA	TGTGCCAGCAGCGCGAGCCTTAGCGGGAGTGGGTACGAGCGGTACTTC	CASSASLSGSGYERYF
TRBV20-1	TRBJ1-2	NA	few	TGCAGTGCTAGAGACCCCGGGGGACACTACACCTTC	CSARDPGGHYTF
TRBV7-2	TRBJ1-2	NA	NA	TGTGCCAGCAGCTCCGCTGGGGGGCGAGGTCAGGATGGCTACACCTTC	CASSSAGGRGQDGYTF
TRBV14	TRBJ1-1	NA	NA	TGTGCCAGCAGCAACCAGGTCTACACTGAAGCTTTCTTT	CASSNQVYTEAFF
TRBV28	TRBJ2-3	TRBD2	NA	TGTGCCAGCAGGTCCAGGACTAGCGGGAGTTCCGGCACAGATACGCAGTATTTT	CASRSRTSGSSGTDTQYF
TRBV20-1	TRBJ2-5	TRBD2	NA	TGCAGTGCTAGAGAGGGCGGGGGAGGGCGAGAGACCCAGTACTTC	CSAREGGGGRETQYF
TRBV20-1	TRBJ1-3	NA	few	TGCAGTACCCGGGACAACTCTGGAAACACCATATATTTT	CSTRDNSGNTIYF
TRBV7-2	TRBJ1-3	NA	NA	TGTGCCAGCAGCTTAGTGGCCGCGGGCGTAGGGGGAAACACCATATATTTT	CASSLVAAGVGGNTIYF
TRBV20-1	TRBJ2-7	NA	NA	TGCAGTGCTAGAGACCCCGGAGAGGGGCAGTACTTC	CSARDPGEGQYF
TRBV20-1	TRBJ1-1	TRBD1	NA	TGCAGTGCTTCCCGGGACAGATGGGTGGGTGAAGCTTTCTTT	CSASRDRWVGEAFF
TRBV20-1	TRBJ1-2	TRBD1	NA	TGCAGTGCTAGAGAGGGACAGGGGGTTAACTATGGCTACACCTTC	CSAREGQGVNYGYTF
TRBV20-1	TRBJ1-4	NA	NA	TGCAGTGCTAGAGATGGGATGCCCGAAAAACTGTTTTTT	CSARDGMPEKLFF
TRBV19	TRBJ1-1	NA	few	TGTGCCAGTATCGACCCAGGGAAGGGGAACACTGAAGCTTTCTTT	CASIDPGKGNTEAFF
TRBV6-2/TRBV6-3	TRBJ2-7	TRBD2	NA	TGTGCCAGCAGTACCGGGCGGGAGTACTCCTACGAGCAGTACTTC	CASSTGREYSYEQYF
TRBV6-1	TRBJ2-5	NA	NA	TGTGCCAGCAGCGCACGCCAGTACTTC	CASSARQYF
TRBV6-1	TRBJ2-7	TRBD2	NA	TGTGCCAGCAGTCCAAAAATAGCGGGAGGGCCGTACGAGCAGTACTTC	CASSPKIAGGPYEQYF
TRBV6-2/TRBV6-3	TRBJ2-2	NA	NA	TGTGCCAGCAGGATTCCGATCGACACCGGGGAGCTGTTTTTT	CASRIPIDTGELFF
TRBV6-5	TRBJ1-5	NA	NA	TGTGCCAGCAGTTACTCCGGGCTACCCCATCAGCCCCAGCATTTT	CASSYSGLPHQPQHF
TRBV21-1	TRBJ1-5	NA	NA	TGTGCCAGCAGCCTGACACGGACTAAAGATAGCAATCAGCCCCAGCATTTT	CASSLTRTKDSNQPQHF
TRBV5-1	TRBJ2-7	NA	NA	TGCGCCAGCAGCTTCGGGGGCGACATCTCCTACGAGCAGTACTTC	CASSFGGDISYEQYF
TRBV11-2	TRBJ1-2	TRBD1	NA	TGTGCCAGCAGCTTAGCCGACAGGGTGGGGTATGGCTACACCTTC	CASSLADRVGYGYTF
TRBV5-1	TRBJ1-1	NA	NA	TGCGCCAGCAGCTTGGGAGGTGGGAGGGCGAACACTGAAGCTTTCTTT	CASSLGGGRANTEAFF
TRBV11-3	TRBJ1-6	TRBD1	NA	TGTGCCAGCAGCGTCACCGACAGGGGCGAAGACTCCTATAATTCACCCCTCCACTTT	CASSVTDRGEDSYNSPLHF
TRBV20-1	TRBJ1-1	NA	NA	TGCAGTGCTCAAGCCACACAGGGTTTGGGCACTGAAGCTTTCTTT	CSAQATQGLGTEAFF
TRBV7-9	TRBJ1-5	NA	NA	TGTGCCAGCAGCTTAGGAGGGTACAGTGATCAGCCCCAGCATTTT	CASSLGGYSDQPQHF
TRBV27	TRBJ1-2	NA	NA	TGTGCCAGCAGTCCAAAAGGCGCAACCGGGGCCCTGGGCTATGGCTACACCTTC	CASSPKGATGALGYGYTF
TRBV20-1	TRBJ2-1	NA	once	TGCAGTGCTAGAGGGGGTGCGGGACGCTTCAATGAGCAGTTCTTC	CSARGGAGRFNEQFF
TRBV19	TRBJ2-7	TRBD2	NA	TGTGCCAGTAAGTTTCGGGATAGCGGGAGTCTCACCTACGAGCAGTACTTC	CASKFRDSGSLTYEQYF
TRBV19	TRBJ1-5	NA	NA	TGTGCCAGTAGTATACTGGGTCATCAGCCCCAGCATTTT	CASSILGHQPQHF
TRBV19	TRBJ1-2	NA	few	TGTGCCAGTAGTATAGATGGCAACAGGGACTATGGCTACACCTTC	CASSIDGNRDYGYTF